These 22 T cell receptor beta chains originate from one sample sequenced in a study of tumor-infiltrating lymphocytes in oesophageal squamous cell carcinoma. TCRdb analysed the PCR reads with MiXCR anew, one entry per CDR3 protein. This table has just over 15,000 distinct CDR3 sequences, about 50% appearing once. Sequences were obtained from esophageal tumor tissue. Receptor source: a male donor with esophageal squamous cell carcinoma.

Turning to this clonotype: The CDR3 ends on some other residue instead of the conserved phenylalanine or tryptophan, so this is likely a read error. No DNA is shown, since the ends of the CDR3 on it are uncertain; the CDR3 is the one TCRdb lists. CDR3 protein: CASSLYGPSSYNEQFFGA. The chain couples TRBV7-9 to TRBJ2-6; the DNA was not used to check the table's D call, TRBD2. The CDR3 spans 18 amino acids, including both terminal residues. CDR1 is SEHNR and CDR2 is FQNEAQ in the germline V gene (reference sequence).

The genes are TRBV6-1 and TRBJ2-5; a weak D match, TRBD2 (6 bases). The V gene's germline CDR1 is MNHNS and CDR2 SASEGT. The CDR3 has 15 residues. The germline V and J ends were trimmed by 7 bases and 2 bases, with 17 bases remaining between them. CDR3 loop: CASTQAWGRQETQYF. The CDR3 nucleotides are TGTGCCAGCACCCAAGCGTGGGGGAGGCAAGAGACCCAGTACTTC.

This chain connects TRBV12-3 or TRBV12-4 to TRBJ2-2; TRBD1 agrees at 11 bases. V dropped 5 bases and J dropped 8; count of bases not matched to a gene: 10. CDR3 length equals 16 residues. CDR3 nucleotide sequence: TGTGCCAGCAGTCCCCCCTTGGACAGGGGGCTAGGGGAGCTGTTTTTT. This codes for CASSPPLDRGLGELFF.

The rearrangement uses TRBV6-1 and TRBJ2-3; D is ambiguous. The J call may not be correct, given that the DNA end is closer to TRBJ2-7. Germline loops: CDR1 MNHNS, CDR2 SASEGT. This CDR3 spans 11 amino acids. The CDR3 DNA reads as TGTGCCAGCAGTGCACTAATTGAGCAGTACTTC. This codes for CASSALIEQYF.

This chain joins TRBV7-2 and TRBJ2-3, with D uncertain. The V and J ends lost 5 bases and 3 bases respectively, with 15 bases between them. From germline, CDR1 is SGHTA and CDR2 FQGNSA. The CDR3 length is 15 residues. CDR3 sequence reads: CASSARPLRTDTQYF. Here the CDR3 DNA reads TGTGCCAGCAGCGCAAGGCCCTTAAGGACAGATACGCAGTATTTT.

CDR3 sequence: CAIRGTSGIPDTQYF. The CDR3 DNA follows: TGTGCCATCAGGGGGACTAGCGGGATTCCAGATACGCAGTATTTT. The chain uses TRBV10-3 and TRBJ2-3; 13 bases fit TRBD2. Germline assignment: CDR1 ENHRY and CDR2 SYGVKD. There are 15 residues in the CDR3. V was pared by 6 bases and J by 4 bases, with 4 bases of the junction left unmatched.

The chain joins TRBV7-3 to TRBJ2-3, with TRBD2 matching over 8 bases. Germline-derived CDR1 and CDR2 are SGHTA and FQGTGA. The CDR3 loop spans 16 amino acids. The V gene end was trimmed by 4 bases and the J gene end by 2 bases; junction bases not matched to a gene: 8. CDR3 coding DNA: TGTGCCAGCAGCTCCCGATTAGCGGGACACACAGATACGCAGTATTTT. This codes for CASSSRLAGHTDTQYF. The full variable domain, with the rest looked up from reference TRBV7-3 and TRBJ2-3, is GAGVSQTPSNKVTEKGKYVELRCDPISGHTALYWYRQSLGQGPEFLIYFQGTGAADDSGLPNDRFFAVRPEGSVSTLKIQRTERGDSAVYLCASSSRLAGHTDTQYFGPGTRLTVL.

Ten or more counts support this clonotype. The V and J genes are TRBV6-1 and TRBJ1-4, with D tentatively TRBD1 (5 bases). Trimming left V 3 bases short and J 5 bases short, with 10 bases between. The CDR3 has 14 residues. CDR1 and CDR2 (germline): MNHNS, SASEGT. The CDR3 loop is CASSDHRSNEKLFF. The CDR3 region has the DNA TGTGCCAGCAGTGATCACAGGTCGAATGAAAAACTGTTTTTT.

By share, this clonotype ranks as medium-sized (0.01 to 0.1%). V usage is TRBV10-1 and J usage is TRBJ2-2, with 10 positions matching TRBD1. CDR3 length: 16 residues. The J segment lost 6 bases and the V segment lost 2 bases, leaving 6 bases of the junction unmatched. CDR1 and CDR2 (germline): WNHNN, SYGVQD (reference sequence). This CDR3 is CASSEQTGGASGELFF. CDR3 nucleotides: TGCGCCAGCAGTGAGCAGACAGGGGGCGCGTCCGGGGAGCTGTTTTTT.

Ten or more counts support this clonotype. The rearrangement joins TRBV4-1 to TRBJ2-2; D assignment may be TRBD1 or TRBD2 (5 bases each). In germline, CDR1 is MGHRA, CDR2 YSYEKL. This CDR3 is built from 14 residues. V was shortened by 4 bases and J by 6 bases, with 12 bases between the two germline ends. In DNA, the CDR3 is TGCGCCAGCAGCCGTGAATGGGGGTCCGGGGAGCTGTTTTTT. It codes for CASSREWGSGELFF.

The chain recombines TRBV6-1 with TRBJ2-5; no firm D call. The DNA end is more similar to TRBJ2-7, so the J call may be wrong. Germline CDR1 MNHNS, CDR2 SASEGT. This CDR3 is built from 14 residues. CDR3 nucleotide sequence: TGTGCCAGCAGTGTTACACAGAGCTCCTACGAGCAGTACTTC. Encoded protein: CASSVTQSSYEQYF.

This clonotype appeared many times. V gene TRBV20-1 combines with J gene TRBJ1-1, with 7 bases lining up with TRBD1. Germline V lookup: CDR1 DFQATT, CDR2 SNEGSKA (reference sequence). The V segment lost 7 bases and the J segment 1 base; nucleotides outside the gene matches: 9. There are 14 residues in the CDR3. As DNA, the CDR3 is TGCAGTGTCACGACAGGGTTTTGGAACACTGAAGCTTTCTTT. It is translated as CSVTTGFWNTEAFF.

The chain is built from TRBV10-1 and TRBJ2-3; D is possibly TRBD2 (6 bases). Per germline, CDR1 WNHNN and CDR2 SYGVQD (reference sequence). Trimming removed 4 bases from V and 2 bases from J, with 16 bases in between. The CDR3 is 16 amino acids. Written as DNA, the CDR3 is TGCGCCAGCAGTGGTGTTGGAGGGGCGATCACAGATACGCAGTATTTT. Residues: CASSGVGGAITDTQYF.

The CDR3 nucleotides read TGTGCCAGCAGCTTAACGGACAGGTCAGATACGCAGTATTTT. As protein: CASSLTDRSDTQYF. The chain links TRBV7-3 to TRBJ2-3; 7 positions match TRBD1. In germline, CDR1 is SGHTA, CDR2 FQGTGA. The J segment lost 4 bases and the V segment lost 0 bases, leaving 1 base of the junction unmatched. The CDR3 covers 14 residues.

This chain connects TRBV6-5 to TRBJ2-7, with 9 nucleotides matching TRBD2. Gene TRBJ2-1 matches the end of the DNA better, so the J call may be wrong. The CDR3 totals 15 residues. Per the germline V gene, CDR1 is MNHEY and CDR2 is SVGAGI. CDR3 region: CASSSRGLAHNEQFF. In nucleotides, the CDR3 is TGTGCCAGCAGTTCACGGGGACTAGCCCACAATGAGCAGTTCTTC.

By its share, this clonotype is large. J is TRBJ2-1 and V is TRBV7-2; 7 bases line up with TRBD1. Germline V gene sequence: CDR1 SGHTA, CDR2 FQGNSA. V lost 4 bases and J lost 10; bases outside the gene matches: 16. This CDR3 comprises 16 residues. CDR3 region: CASSSRGGYSIQEQFF. CDR3 nucleotide sequence: TGTGCCAGCAGCTCACGAGGGGGCTATTCCATACAGGAGCAGTTCTTC.

V and J are TRBV27 and TRBJ2-6, with unresolved D. Germline-derived CDR1 and CDR2 are MNHEY and SMNVEV (reference sequence). The CDR3 spans 18 residues. Trimming removed 3 bases from V and 2 bases from J, with 17 bases in between. For the CDR3, the DNA is TGTGCCAGCAGTTTTCGGAGTTCCAACGTAGCTGGGGCCAACGTCCTGACTTTC. It specifies CASSFRSSNVAGANVLTF.

This clonotype counts as medium-sized. The rearrangement uses TRBV11-1 and TRBJ2-1, with D possibly being TRBD2 (5 bases). This CDR3 has 14 amino acids. The germline gives CDR1 SGHAT, CDR2 FQDESV (reference sequence). V was shortened by 5 bases and J by 8 bases, with 16 bases between the two germline ends. The CDR3 sequence: CASSGDGVLDEQFF. DNA of the CDR3: TGTGCCAGCAGCGGAGACGGGGTTTTGGATGAGCAGTTCTTC.

This clonotype was detected a few times. The chain joins TRBV9 to TRBJ2-5; TRBD2 might be the D (6 bases). Germline CDR1 SGDLS, CDR2 YYNGEE. The length of the CDR3 is 16 residues. Trimming left V 5 bases short and J 2 bases short, with 19 bases between. In nucleotides, the CDR3 is TGTGCCAGCAGTAAAAGTCTCAGGGACTTACAAGAGACCCAGTACTTC. It encodes CASSKSLRDLQETQYF.

Turning to this clonotype: The final CDR3 position lacks the conserved phenylalanine or tryptophan, pointing to a likely read error. The DNA is left out, because the CDR3 cannot be placed on it with certainty; the CDR3 is given as TCRdb lists it. V gene TRBV6-6 combines with J gene TRBJ1-1; the table names TRBD1, a call not compared with the DNA. The CDR3 has 16 residues if both end residues are counted. Germline assignment: CDR1 MNHNY and CDR2 SVGAGI (reference sequence). CDR3 region: CASSPGIPKRPSTSAP.

The gene calls are TRBV7-8 and TRBJ2-3, with D possibly being TRBD2 (5 bases). The ends were cut back, 1 base at V and 14 bases at J, with 25 bases in the middle. The CDR3 is 16 amino acids. Germline V gene sequence: CDR1 SGHVS, CDR2 FQNEAQ. This CDR3 is CASSLDPGRNTGELYF. The CDR3 region has the DNA TGTGCCAGCAGCTTAGACCCAGGCAGGAACACCGGGGAGCTGTATTTT.

This clonotype was seen a few times. Without the conserved terminal phenylalanine or tryptophan, this CDR3 likely stems from a read error. It is unclear where the CDR3 begins or ends on the DNA, so no DNA is shown, and the CDR3 is as TCRdb lists it. The chain uses TRBV7-2 and TRBJ2-6; the D call of TRBD1 is as the table states it, not checked on the DNA. Germline CDR1 reads SGHTA; CDR2 reads FQGNSA. The CDR3 adds up to 15 amino acids, both ends counted. The CDR3 protein is CASSLAVGYEQYFGA.